Shown below are 9 T cell receptor beta chains from a single sample sequenced in a study of beta chain features in type 1 diabetes. The authors reverse transcribed all of the isolated RNA, so sequencing captured expressed TCRB transcripts. The repertoire was sequenced with immunoSEQ multiplex PCR; TCRdb's copy has only in-frame clones and lacks some. This sample has under 450,000 clones, with 11% to 15% found just once. Input material: naive CD4+ T cells from blood. These receptors were collected from a man younger than 45 in good health.

The chain employs TRBV5-1 and TRBJ1-4; D not certain. The V end was cut by 0 bases, the J end by 1 base, with 4 bases between. CDR1 is SGHRS and CDR2 is YFSETQ in the germline V gene. The CDR3 covers 14 residues. In nucleotides, the CDR3 is TGCGCCAGCAGCTTGGGTGGAACTAATGAAAAACTGTTTTTT. This encodes CASSLGGTNEKLFF.

The chain carries TRBV7-6 and TRBJ2-7; 8 nucleotides match TRBD1. The CDR3 is 15 residues long. Germline-derived CDR1 and CDR2 are SGHVS and FNYEAQ. With 0 bases clipped from V and 3 bases from J, the junction kept 4 bases outside the gene matches. The DNA of the CDR3 is TGTGCCAGCAGCTTAGCGCCCGGACAGGGCTACGAGCAGTACTTC. As protein: CASSLAPGQGYEQYF. The full variable domain, completed using reference TRBV7-6 and TRBJ2-7, is GAGVSQSPRYKVTKRGQDVALRCDPISGHVSLYWYRQALGQGPEFLTYFNYEAQQDKSGLPNDRFSAERPEGSISTLTIQRTEQRDSAMYRCASSLAPGQGYEQYFGPGTRLTVT.

This clone has only a few counts. The chain is built from TRBV18 and TRBJ2-5, with a tentative D call TRBD1 (5 bases). Germline V CDR1 and CDR2: KGHSH, LQKENI. CDR3 length equals 17 residues. Trimming pared 4 bases from V and 2 bases from J, leaving 20 bases between. CDR3 nucleotides: TGTGCCAGCTCACAAGTTAGTCTACAGGACCTACAAGAGACCCAGTACTTC. Amino acid sequence: CASSQVSLQDLQETQYF.

The chain combines TRBV7-2 with TRBJ2-1, with TRBD1 matching 9 bases. V dropped 5 bases and J dropped 4; count of bases not matched to a gene: 6. The CDR3 extends over 15 amino acids. The germline CDR1 and CDR2 sequences are SGHTA and FQGNSA. CDR3 residues: CASSIRDRDYNEQFF. Written as DNA, the CDR3 is TGTGCCAGCAGCATCCGGGACAGGGATTACAATGAGCAGTTCTTC.

This clone was counted only a few times. The rearrangement joins TRBV30 to TRBJ1-2; 7 nucleotides line up with TRBD1. Germline V gene data show CDR1 as GTSNPN and CDR2 as SVGIG (reference sequence). Trimming took 8 bases from V and 4 from J; bases not matched to a gene: 16. CDR3 length: 15 residues. The CDR3 spells CAGGNQDRDLYGYTF. In DNA form, the CDR3 reads TGTGCCGGGGGGAATCAAGACAGGGACCTCTATGGCTACACCTTC. The full variable domain, its missing parts supplied by reference TRBV30 and TRBJ1-2, is SQTIHQWPATLVQPVGSPLSLECTVEGTSNPNLYWYRQAAGRGLQLLFYSVGIGQISSEVPQNLSASRPQDRQFILSSKKLLLSDSGFYLCAGGNQDRDLYGYTFGSGTRLTVV.

As for this clone: This sample includes further DNA sequences coding for the same CDR3. The gene calls are TRBV5-1 and TRBJ2-3; 8 bases align to TRBD1. Unmatched junction bases numbered 4, after V lost 2 bases and J lost 2 bases. The CDR3 runs to 15 residues. CDR1 and CDR2 from the germline V gene are SGHRS and YFSETQ. The CDR3 sequence is CASSLRTGNTDTQYF. In DNA form, the CDR3 reads TGCGCCAGCAGCTTAAGGACAGGGAACACAGATACGCAGTATTTT.

This clone has only a few counts. The chain combines TRBV2 with TRBJ2-2; D gene uncertain. This CDR3 contains 10 residues. Germline CDR1 reads SNHLY; CDR2 reads FYNNEI. Trimming stripped 3 bases from V and 13 bases from J, with 6 bases between. CDR3 sequence reads: CASSDRGLFF. Here the CDR3 DNA reads TGTGCCAGCAGTGACAGAGGGCTGTTTTTT. The complete variable domain, with remaining parts taken from reference TRBV2 and TRBJ2-2, reads EPEVTQTPSHQVTQMGQEVILRCVPISNHLYFYWYRQILGQKVEFLVSFYNNEISEKSEIFDDQFSVERPDGSNFTLKIRSTKLEDSAMYFCASSDRGLFFGEGSRLTVL.

This clone showed up just a few times. This chain links TRBV4-2 with TRBJ1-4; D is unclear. With 0 bases removed from V and 7 bases from J, the gap between germline ends came to 9 bases. The germline V gene encodes CDR1 LGHNA and CDR2 YNFKEQ. CDR3 length: 14 amino acids. CDR3 DNA sequence: TGTGCCAGCAGCCAAGATGCGCGGGGTGAAAAACTGTTTTTT. Translating gives CASSQDARGEKLFF.

The chain uses TRBV30 and TRBJ2-3; D not certain. Per germline, CDR1 GTSNPN and CDR2 SVGIG (reference sequence). Trimming removed 0 bases at V and 2 bases at J, with 12 bases between. The CDR3 totals 15 residues. The DNA of the CDR3 is TGTGCCTGGAGTGTACATGGGTGGCCCACAGATACGCAGTATTTT. Its translation: CAWSVHGWPTDTQYF.